The clone carrying this T cell receptor beta chain was detected a few times. Its matching antigen is unknown. Primers for the PCR totalled 60 Vbeta and 13 Jbeta. Sequenced by immunoSEQ multiplex PCR; TCRdb stores in-frame clones only, minus some. Of 150,000 to 200,000 clones detected, roughly 76% appear once; the ten largest clones hold around 4.7%. The source of the sample is a study of cytomegalovirus exposure and HLA in healthy donors. Study-level results: HLA alleles were associated with some 16,000 TCR beta sequences in a later analysis at 0.05 false discovery rate. Analyses of presence/absence relied on an assumption of roughly uniform sequencing depth across donors. TCR beta chains numbering 164 were designated cytomegalovirus-associated.

V was cut by 2 bases and J by 9 bases, with 13 bases left in between. CDR1 and CDR2 (germline): SGHVS, FQNEAQ. CDR3 length: 14 residues. V is TRBV7-8 and J is TRBJ1-4; weak D call: TRBD1 (6 bases). The receptor comes from a young woman in good health and CMV-seropositive. Material for sequencing was PBMCs. Here the CDR3 reads CASSLSATGQKLFF. The CDR3 DNA follows: TGTGCCAGCAGCTTATCAGCGACAGGACAAAAACTGTTTTTT.